Listed below are T cell receptor beta chains from one sample, sequenced in a study of OX40 agonist ivuxolimab in advanced cancers. Sequencing was performed with immunoSEQ multiplex PCR; in TCRdb, only in-frame clones are kept and a portion is missing. The sample has 100,000 or so clones; 85% to 90% are singletons. This specimen was CD4+ or CD8+ T cells sorted from blood, taken in a trial of the OX40 agonist ivuxolimab. These receptors all come from an adult with an advanced solid tumor such as melanoma, head and neck, liver or kidney cancer. CDR3s include the opening cysteine and the closing phenylalanine or tryptophan. The D gene is left open where the match is weak. Clone size is shown for a subset of rows, as once, few, many or a class of expanded clone.

D: .
size: .
J: TRBJ2-7
V: TRBV28
length: 11
DNA: TGTGCCAGCACCTCCAGCTACGAGCAGTACTTC
CDR3: CASTSSYEQYF

D: TRBD1
size: .
J: TRBJ2-5
V: TRBV4-1
length: 18
DNA: TGCGCCAGCAGCCAAGATTGGGGGGGACAGGGTTCCAAAGAGACCCAGTACTTC
CDR3: CASSQDWGGQGSKETQYF

D: .
size: .
J: TRBJ1-5
V: TRBV5-1
length: 15
DNA: TGCGCCAGCAGCTTGGTTGGGGACTACAATCAGCCCCAGCATTTT
CDR3: CASSLVGDYNQPQHF

D: .
size: once
J: TRBJ2-5
V: TRBV5-1
length: 13
DNA: TGCGCCAGCCAGGACTCGAGAAAAGAGACCCAGTACTTC
CDR3: CASQDSRKETQYF

D: .
size: few
J: TRBJ2-7
V: TRBV5-1
length: 13
DNA: TGCGCCAGCAGAAAAGACGGGGCCGGCGAGCAGTACTTC
CDR3: CASRKDGAGEQYF

D: .
size: .
J: TRBJ2-1
V: TRBV19
length: 15
DNA: TGTGCCAGTAAGCCTAGGCTCGGCTCCTACAATGAGCAGTTCTTC
CDR3: CASKPRLGSYNEQFF

D: .
size: .
J: TRBJ2-6
V: TRBV2
length: 15
DNA: TGTGCCAGCCCGTTACAGAACTCTGGGGCCAACGTCCTGACTTTC
CDR3: CASPLQNSGANVLTF

D: TRBD2
size: .
J: TRBJ2-7
V: TRBV6-4
length: 18
DNA: TGTGCCAGCAGAGACCTCAGTGGTGGGCGGGAGGGCCAATACGAGCAGTACTTC
CDR3: CASRDLSGGREGQYEQYF

D: .
size: .
J: TRBJ1-6
V: TRBV4-1
length: 15
DNA: TGCGCCAGCAGTCGTACCGGGACCGGTAATTCACCCCTCCACTTT
CDR3: CASSRTGTGNSPLHF

D: TRBD2
size: .
J: TRBJ2-3
V: TRBV5-1
length: 16
DNA: TGCGCCAGCAGCTTGGCTACGGGACTAGCTGCAGATACGCAGTATTTT
CDR3: CASSLATGLAADTQYF

D: TRBD1
size: .
J: TRBJ2-7
V: TRBV6-6
length: 16
DNA: TGTGCCAGCAGTTACGGACAGGGGGAAGAATCCTACGAGCAGTACTTC
CDR3: CASSYGQGEESYEQYF

D: .
size: .
J: TRBJ2-1
V: TRBV5-1
length: 15
DNA: TGCGCCACCTATCCGGGACTCGATGCCTACAATGAGCAGTTCTTC
CDR3: CATYPGLDAYNEQFF

D: TRBD1
size: .
J: TRBJ2-7
V: TRBV13
length: 14
DNA: TGTGCCAGCATCCGCAGGGGGCGAACCTACGAGCAGTACTTC
CDR3: CASIRRGRTYEQYF

D: .
size: .
J: TRBJ2-5
V: TRBV18
length: 15
DNA: TGTGCCAGCTCACCATTTGGACCGCCGCAAGAGACCCAGTACTTC
CDR3: CASSPFGPPQETQYF

D: .
size: .
J: TRBJ2-7
V: TRBV21-1
length: 18
DNA: TGTGCCAGCAGCAAAGTCTGTGGGTGGTCTAGCGGGATCTACGAGCAGTACTTC
CDR3: CASSKVCGWSSGIYEQYF

D: .
size: .
J: TRBJ2-5
V: TRBV2
length: 12
DNA: TGTGCCAGCGGGGTGAAACAAGAGACCCAGTACTTC
CDR3: CASGVKQETQYF

D: TRBD2
size: .
J: TRBJ2-5
V: TRBV9
length: 16
DNA: TGTGCCAGCACCCGGACTAGCGGGAGCGCCGGAGAGACCCAGTACTTC
CDR3: CASTRTSGSAGETQYF

D: .
size: .
J: TRBJ2-5
V: TRBV10-3
length: 15
DNA: TGTGCCATCAAATGTTGGGGGATTTTACGAGAGACCCAGTACTTC
CDR3: CAIKCWGILRETQYF

D: .
size: .
J: TRBJ2-2
V: TRBV11-2
length: 14
DNA: TGTGCCAGCAGCAAACAGGGGGGGAACGGGGAGCTGTTTTTT
CDR3: CASSKQGGNGELFF

D: .
size: .
J: TRBJ1-2
V: TRBV19
length: 14
DNA: TGTGCCAGTAGTATAGTTGGACAGAATTATGGCTACACCTTC
CDR3: CASSIVGQNYGYTF

D: .
size: .
J: TRBJ2-6
V: TRBV21-1
length: 17
DNA: TGTGCCAGCAGCAAAAAGGACACCCTCTCTGGGGCCAACGTCCTGACTTTC
CDR3: CASSKKDTLSGANVLTF

D: TRBD1
size: .
J: TRBJ1-3
V: TRBV5-4
length: 14
DNA: TGTGCCAGCAGTTCGACAGGGGCAGGAAACACCATATATTTT
CDR3: CASSSTGAGNTIYF

D: .
size: .
J: TRBJ2-2
V: TRBV5-6
length: 16
DNA: TGTGCCAGCAGCTTGGTCGATCAGACTGACACCGGGGAGCTGTTTTTT
CDR3: CASSLVDQTDTGELFF

D: TRBD1
size: .
J: TRBJ1-5
V: TRBV11-3
length: 17
DNA: TGTGCCAGCAGCTTAGGGGCAGGGGGCTTACTTGATCAGCCCCAGCATTTT
CDR3: CASSLGAGGLLDQPQHF

D: TRBD1
size: .
J: TRBJ2-5
V: TRBV7-8
length: 17
DNA: TGTGCCAGCAGCCTTAGGTTCGTGGGACAGGGTCAAGAGACCCAGTACTTC
CDR3: CASSLRFVGQGQETQYF

D: TRBD2
size: .
J: TRBJ2-7
V: TRBV15
length: 14
DNA: TGTGCCACCAGCGGCCAACTAGCGGGCTACGAGCAGTACTTC
CDR3: CATSGQLAGYEQYF

D: .
size: .
J: TRBJ1-2
V: TRBV16
length: 13
DNA: TGTGCCAGCAGTCCCGACCGGAACTATGGCTACACCTTC
CDR3: CASSPDRNYGYTF

D: .
size: .
J: TRBJ2-3
V: TRBV7-3
length: 15
DNA: TGTGCCAGCAGCTCTAACGTGGCGGGCACAGATACGCAGTATTTT
CDR3: CASSSNVAGTDTQYF

D: TRBD2
size: .
J: TRBJ2-3
V: TRBV9
length: 16
DNA: TGTGCCAGCAGCGCCGGGACTAGCGCCCGGTCCGATACGCAGTATTTT
CDR3: CASSAGTSARSDTQYF

D: .
size: .
J: TRBJ1-1
V: TRBV6-1
length: 15
DNA: TGTGCCAGCAAATCAGGTGGGAATTTGAACACTGAAGCTTTCTTT
CDR3: CASKSGGNLNTEAFF

D: TRBD1
size: once
J: TRBJ2-7
V: TRBV6-1
length: 17
DNA: TGTGCCAGCAGTGCGCACTCCGGGACAGGGTACACCTACGAGCAGTACTTC
CDR3: CASSAHSGTGYTYEQYF

D: TRBD1
size: .
J: TRBJ1-3
V: TRBV28
length: 15
DNA: TGTGCCAGCAGTCCAGGGGGTTACTCTGGAAACACCATATATTTT
CDR3: CASSPGGYSGNTIYF

D: .
size: once
J: TRBJ1-1
V: TRBV6-5
length: 15
DNA: TGTGCCAGCAGTTACTCGCCGGGGAGGGGAATTGAAGCTTTCTTT
CDR3: CASSYSPGRGIEAFF

D: TRBD1
size: .
J: TRBJ2-7
V: TRBV11-2
length: 16
DNA: TGTGCCAGCAGCGCACTAGGGGGGGACAGGGGCTACGAGCAGTACTTC
CDR3: CASSALGGDRGYEQYF

D: .
size: .
J: TRBJ2-7
V: TRBV11-2
length: 15
DNA: TGTGCCAGCAACCAGGGGTTACCTTTCTCCTCCGAGCAGTACTTC
CDR3: CASNQGLPFSSEQYF

D: TRBD1
size: .
J: TRBJ2-7
V: TRBV5-1
length: 16
DNA: TGCGCCAGCAGCTTCTCTACAGGGGGCGCCTCCTACGAGCAGTACTTC
CDR3: CASSFSTGGASYEQYF

D: TRBD2
size: .
J: TRBJ2-1
V: TRBV11-3
length: 14
DNA: TGTGCCAGCAGCCCCGCTAGCGGGAGGGATGAGCAGTTCTTC
CDR3: CASSPASGRDEQFF

D: TRBD2
size: .
J: TRBJ2-3
V: TRBV7-2
length: 15
DNA: TGTGCCAGCAGCTTATCCGGGACTAGCCCAGATACGCAGTATTTT
CDR3: CASSLSGTSPDTQYF

D: .
size: few
J: TRBJ1-1
V: TRBV30
length: 12
DNA: TGTGCCTGGGGCATAGTGAGGGGAGGCGCTTTCTTT
CDR3: CAWGIVRGGAFF

D: .
size: .
J: TRBJ2-7
V: TRBV2
length: 15
DNA: TGTGCCAGCAGTGTAATCATGGGGATGTTCGACGAGCAGTACTTC
CDR3: CASSVIMGMFDEQYF

D: .
size: .
J: TRBJ1-1
V: TRBV11-3
length: 13
DNA: TGTGCCAGCAGCCTTAACGCAGTAGATGAAGCTTTCTTT
CDR3: CASSLNAVDEAFF

D: .
size: once
J: TRBJ2-1
V: TRBV29-1
length: 11
DNA: TGCAGCGTTGAAAGAGCAAGTGAGCAGTTCTTC
CDR3: CSVERASEQFF

D: .
size: .
J: TRBJ2-5
V: TRBV6-4
length: 12
DNA: TGTGCCAGCCCAGGGCCGTGGGAGACCCAGTACTTC
CDR3: CASPGPWETQYF

D: .
size: .
J: TRBJ1-2
V: TRBV5-6
length: 13
DNA: TGTGCCAGCAGGTATAGGGGTAACTATGGCTACACCTTC
CDR3: CASRYRGNYGYTF

D: .
size: .
J: TRBJ2-3
V: TRBV5-1
length: 14
DNA: TGCGCCAGCAGCTCCCAGCCTAGCACAGATACGCAGTATTTT
CDR3: CASSSQPSTDTQYF

D: TRBD1
size: .
J: TRBJ1-5
V: TRBV6-5
length: 15
DNA: TGTGCCAGCAGCTACCGGGCAGGGGGCGTTCAGCCCCAGCATTTT
CDR3: CASSYRAGGVQPQHF

D: .
size: .
J: TRBJ1-3
V: TRBV19
length: 14
DNA: TGTGCCAGTAGTGCAGGAGGCTCTGGAAACACCATATATTTT
CDR3: CASSAGGSGNTIYF

D: .
size: .
J: TRBJ1-1
V: TRBV6-1
length: 13
DNA: TGTGCCAGCAGTGAACAGGGGAACACTGAAGCTTTCTTT
CDR3: CASSEQGNTEAFF

D: .
size: .
J: TRBJ1-6
V: TRBV7-6
length: 16
DNA: TGTGCCAGCAGCATCCACGGGCAGGGAGGTAATTCACCCCTCCACTTT
CDR3: CASSIHGQGGNSPLHF

D: .
size: .
J: TRBJ2-3
V: TRBV4-1
length: 14
DNA: TGCGCCAGCAGCCAAGAGCATGTAACAGATACGCAGTATTTT
CDR3: CASSQEHVTDTQYF

D: TRBD1
size: .
J: TRBJ1-1
V: TRBV18
length: 16
DNA: TGTGCCAGCTCCGTTGACAGTGGGACAGGGGGCCGTGAAGCTTTCTTT
CDR3: CASSVDSGTGGREAFF

D: TRBD1
size: .
J: TRBJ2-7
V: TRBV6-5
length: 16
DNA: TGTGCCAGCAGTTACTCAAGACAGGGCCTCACCTACGAGCAGTACTTC
CDR3: CASSYSRQGLTYEQYF

D: TRBD1
size: .
J: TRBJ1-1
V: TRBV6-1
length: 13
DNA: TGTGCCAGCAGGGGACAGTGGAACACTGAAGCTTTCTTT
CDR3: CASRGQWNTEAFF